Following are 32 T cell receptor beta chains from one sample sequenced in a study of blood T cells in healthy people across ages. Combining a sample-barcoded 5' primer with a J-beta primer mix, a second PCR ran for 7 to 11 cycles. One entry per CDR3 protein results from TCRdb running MiXCR on the 5' RACE reads. Among 1 million to 1.2 million distinct CDR3 sequences, around two fifths were seen once, and the ten largest hold around 12%. Source material: blood. The receptor set was obtained from a man aged 18 to 30 in good health.

This clonotype came up a few times. The gene calls are TRBV7-9 and TRBJ2-1; 10 bases agree with TRBD1. Germline V gene lookup returns CDR1 SEHNR and CDR2 FQNEAQ (reference sequence). V trimming: 5 bases; J trimming: 8 bases; junction bases outside the gene matches: 6. The CDR3 length is 14 residues. CDR3 amino acids: CASSHRTGGHEQFF. In nucleotides, the CDR3 is TGTGCCAGCAGCCATAGGACAGGGGGACATGAGCAGTTCTTC.

The chain carries TRBV19 and TRBJ2-5; possible D gene TRBD2, 5 bases. CDR1 is LNHDA, CDR2 SQIVND, per germline (reference sequence). CDR3 length: 15 residues. V lost 3 bases, J lost 11 bases, and 22 bases lay in between. The CDR3: CASSMWGVDYNEQYF. In DNA, the CDR3 is TGTGCCAGTAGTATGTGGGGAGTAGACTACAATGAGCAGTACTTC.

There are a few counts of this clonotype. CDR3 protein: CASGLAPGQQFF. CDR3 DNA sequence: TGTGCTAGTGGTTTGGCGCCGGGACAGCAGTTCTTC. The J gene is TRBJ2-1, the V gene TRBV12-5; TRBD1 or TRBD2 may be the D gene (5 bases each). Germline V gene lookup returns CDR1 LGHNT and CDR2 FRNRAP. CDR3 length: 12 residues. Trimming removed 1 base at V and 11 bases at J, with 9 bases between.

The sample holds a few counts of this clonotype. The chain recombines TRBV11-2 with TRBJ2-1; 8 positions match TRBD2. CDR1 is SGHAT, CDR2 FQNNGV, per germline. This CDR3 has 15 amino acids. V trimming: 5 bases; J trimming: 5 bases; junction bases outside the gene matches: 8. CDR3 in amino acids: CASSPVTGGNNEQFF. The DNA for the CDR3 is TGTGCCAGCAGCCCGGTGACGGGGGGGAACAATGAGCAGTTCTTC.

The chain combines TRBV12-3 or TRBV12-4 with TRBJ1-1; possible D gene TRBD1, 5 bases. The V end was cut by 6 bases, the J end by 1 base, with 12 bases between. The CDR3 extends over 14 amino acids. CDR3 DNA: TGTGCCAGCAGACACGGGACTCCGAACACTGAAGCTTTCTTT. Its protein product is CASRHGTPNTEAFF.

There are many counts of this clonotype. This chain connects TRBV12-3 or TRBV12-4 to TRBJ1-4; 7 bases are a match to TRBD1. The CDR3 length is 15 residues. J lost 0 bases, V lost 4 bases, and 2 bases had no gene match. CDR3 bases: TGTGCCAGCAGTTCCGGGACAGCAACTAATGAAAAACTGTTTTTT. The encoded protein is CASSSGTATNEKLFF.

The V and J genes are TRBV20-1 and TRBJ2-4, with D hard to call. In germline, CDR1 is DFQATT, CDR2 SNEGSKA (reference sequence). Trimming stripped 0 bases from V and 3 bases from J, with 18 bases between. The CDR3 covers 17 residues. DNA for the CDR3: TGCAGTGCTAGAGATCCCAATAGAAGATTAGACAAAAACATTCAGTACTTC. This gives the protein CSARDPNRRLDKNIQYF.

The V gene is TRBV14, the J gene TRBJ2-1, with 8 nucleotides matching TRBD1. Germline CDR1 is SGHDN and CDR2 is FVKESK. Trimming removed 0 bases from V and 4 bases from J; junction bases left unmatched: 5. This CDR3 comprises 16 residues. CDR3 sequence: CASSQEGTGAYNEQFF. In nucleotides, the CDR3 is TGTGCCAGCAGCCAAGAGGGGACAGGCGCTTACAATGAGCAGTTCTTC. The full variable domain, completed using reference TRBV14 and TRBJ2-1, is EAGVTQFPSHSVIEKGQTVTLRCDPISGHDNLYWYRRVMGKEIKFLLHFVKESKQDESGMPNNRFLAERTGGTYSTLKVQPAELEDSGVYFCASSQEGTGAYNEQFFGPGTRLTVL.

The sample holds a few counts of this clonotype. V and J are TRBV4-2 and TRBJ2-1; no definite D call. CDR1 is LGHNA, CDR2 YNFKEQ, per germline. Trimming shortened V by 6 bases and J by 4 bases, and 16 bases separated the two germline ends. The CDR3 is made up of 15 amino acids. The CDR3 sequence is CASSATLTKYNEQFF. The CDR3 DNA is TGTGCCAGCAGTGCGACGCTGACAAAGTACAATGAGCAGTTCTTC.

The count of this clonotype is one. This sequence joins TRBV5-1 and TRBJ1-1; TRBD1 matches 7 bases. The CDR3 loop spans 15 amino acids. V shed 3 bases and J 3 bases; nucleotides not matched to a gene: 8. The V gene's germline CDR1 is SGHRS and CDR2 YFSETQ. The CDR3: CASSSEGAQDTEAFF. DNA for the CDR3: TGCGCCAGCAGCTCAGAGGGGGCACAGGACACTGAAGCTTTCTTT.

This clonotype has just a few counts. CDR3 sequence (DNA): TGTGCCAGCAGTGCTGAAAAACTGTTTTTT. This codes for CASSAEKLFF. The V gene is TRBV25-1, the J gene TRBJ1-4; D not certain. This CDR3 has 10 amino acids. Germline CDR1 reads MGHDK; CDR2 reads SYGVNS. Trimming shortened V by 4 bases and J by 7 bases, and 1 base separated the two germline ends.

This clonotype was seen more than once but under ten times. The genes are TRBV20-1 and TRBJ1-5; tentatively, D is TRBD1 (6 bases). Trimming removed 5 bases from V and 7 bases from J, with 21 bases in between. The CDR3 extends over 15 amino acids. Germline CDR1 and CDR2: DFQATT and SNEGSKA (reference sequence). CDR3 DNA sequence: TGCAGTGCTGGGATAGGGGGAAGTAGTGGACAGCCCCAGCATTTT. Amino acid sequence: CSAGIGGSSGQPQHF.

Only one count was recorded for this clonotype. This sequence joins TRBV4-1 and TRBJ1-4; unclear D gene. The CDR3 is made up of 15 amino acids. Trimming removed 1 base at V and 5 bases at J, with 11 bases between. Germline CDR1 MGHRA, CDR2 YSYEKL. CDR3 sequence reads: CASSQVVSLNEKLFF. DNA for the CDR3: TGCGCCAGCAGCCAAGTCGTCAGCCTAAATGAAAAACTGTTTTTT.

The chain recombines TRBV20-1 with TRBJ1-5; the match to TRBD1 covers 7 bases. Losses at the gene ends were 6 bases for V and 3 bases for J; bases not matched to a gene: 11. The CDR3 is made up of 15 amino acids. CDR1 is DFQATT and CDR2 is SNEGSKA in the germline V gene (reference sequence). CDR3 nucleotides: TGCAGTGCCGGAGGGGGCGCAAGTGACAATCAGCCCCAGCATTTT. Protein: CSAGGGASDNQPQHF.

This clonotype has only a few counts. The chain carries TRBV7-2 and TRBJ1-1; TRBD1 matches at 8 bases. The CDR3 runs 14 residues. V shed 7 bases, J shed 5 bases, and the junction held 9 bases outside the gene matches. Germline V gene data show CDR1 as SGHTA and CDR2 as FQGNSA. CDR3 DNA sequence: TGTGCCAGCAAACAGACAGGGGAAAGGACTGAAGCTTTCTTT. Protein product: CASKQTGERTEAFF.

There are a few counts of this clonotype. V and J are TRBV29-1 and TRBJ1-5; D gene ambiguous. Germline V lookup: CDR1 SQVTM, CDR2 ANQGSEA. This CDR3 region has 13 residues. Trimming shortened V by 4 bases and J by 1 base, and 8 bases separated the two germline ends. The CDR3 DNA sequence: TGCAGCGTTGGCGCGACAAGCAATCAGCCCCAGCATTTT. Translating gives CSVGATSNQPQHF.

A few counts support this clonotype. The rearrangement links TRBV7-8 to TRBJ1-2; TRBD1 aligns across 8 bases. The CDR3 length is 18 residues. V was clipped by 2 bases and J by 1 base; unmatched bases: 12. In germline, CDR1 is SGHVS, CDR2 FQNEAQ. For the CDR3, the DNA is TGTGCCAGCAGCTTATCGTCCCGGGACAGGCAGCTTAACTATGGCTACACCTTC. Its protein is CASSLSSRDRQLNYGYTF.

The V call is TRBV6-5, the J call TRBJ2-1, with unresolved D. Germline V gives CDR1 MNHEY, CDR2 SVGAGI. The CDR3 has 13 residues. The V and J ends lost 5 bases and 6 bases respectively, with 11 bases between them. CDR3 loop: CASSDGPSNEQFF. CDR3 bases: TGTGCCAGCAGTGACGGACCGTCCAATGAGCAGTTCTTC.

This chain uses TRBV12-5 with TRBJ2-1; D may be TRBD1 or TRBD2 (6 bases each). Trimming shortened V by 1 base and J by 5 bases, and 12 bases separated the two germline ends. From germline, CDR1 is LGHNT and CDR2 FRNRAP. CDR3 length equals 15 residues. CDR3 in amino acids: CASGLGRGGNNEQFF. The DNA for the CDR3 is TGTGCTAGTGGTTTGGGACGAGGGGGGAACAATGAGCAGTTCTTC. Drawing the rest from reference TRBV12-5 and TRBJ2-1, the complete variable domain is DARVTQTPRHKVTEMGQEVTMRCQPILGHNTVFWYRQTMMQGLELLAYFRNRAPLDDSGMPKDRFSAEMPDATLATLKIQPSEPRDSAVYFCASGLGRGGNNEQFFGPGTRLTVL.

V gene TRBV9 combines with J gene TRBJ2-3; TRBD1 matches 8 bases. CDR3 length: 17 residues. The germline gives CDR1 SGDLS, CDR2 YYNGEE. V shed 3 bases and J 4 bases; nucleotides not matched to a gene: 13. The CDR3 coding sequence is TGTGCCAGCAGCGGGAGGGACCGGACAGGGCGCCCAGATACGCAGTATTTT. It yields the protein CASSGRDRTGRPDTQYF.

The chain uses TRBV4-2 and TRBJ2-1, with 9 bases matching TRBD2. Germline-derived CDR1 and CDR2 are LGHNA and YNFKEQ. Trimming took 1 base from V and 7 from J; bases not matched to a gene: 5. This CDR3 comprises 15 residues. Here the CDR3 reads CASSQVAGGTNEQFF. The CDR3, as DNA: TGTGCCAGCAGCCAAGTCGCGGGGGGGACTAATGAGCAGTTCTTC.

The genes are TRBV5-1 and TRBJ2-7, with D unresolved. V was pared by 0 bases and J by 3 bases, with 10 bases between. The CDR3 has 14 amino acids. The V gene's germline CDR1 is SGHRS and CDR2 YFSETQ. CDR3: CASSLDLGIYEQYF. The CDR3 bases are TGCGCCAGCAGCTTGGATCTGGGCATCTACGAGCAGTACTTC.

A few counts support this clonotype. V gene TRBV7-2 combines with J gene TRBJ2-1, with D perhaps TRBD1 or TRBD2 (6 bases each). Trimming stripped 1 base from V and 5 bases from J, with 15 bases between. This CDR3 is built from 16 residues. Germline CDR1 SGHTA, CDR2 FQGNSA. For the CDR3, the DNA is TGTGCCAGCAGCTTAGAGGGGGGAGTTCGTGACAATGAGCAGTTCTTC. As protein: CASSLEGGVRDNEQFF. The variable domain in full, with the rest retrieved from reference TRBV7-2 and TRBJ2-1, is GAGVSQSPSNKVTEKGKDVELRCDPISGHTALYWYRQSLGQGLEFLIYFQGNSAPDKSGLPSDRFSAERTGGSVSTLTIQRTQQEDSAVYLCASSLEGGVRDNEQFFGPGTRLTVL.

The chain is built from TRBV3-1 and TRBJ2-1; 13 bases match TRBD2. The CDR3 covers 15 residues. Germline CDR1 LGHDT, CDR2 YNNKEL (reference sequence). V lost 6 bases and J lost 4; bases outside the gene matches: 3. CDR3 sequence (DNA): TGTGCCAGCAGACGGACTAGCGGGGGATACAATGAGCAGTTCTTC. This codes for CASRRTSGGYNEQFF.

This clonotype was picked up a small number of times. The chain employs TRBV7-9 and TRBJ1-2; D is undetermined. V was cut by 5 bases and J by 4 bases, with 8 bases left in between. This CDR3 is built from 12 residues. The V gene's germline CDR1 is SEHNR and CDR2 FQNEAQ (reference sequence). This chain's CDR3 is CASSPVIYGYTF. The DNA for the CDR3 is TGTGCCAGCAGCCCGGTGATCTATGGCTACACCTTC.

This clonotype was found many times. The chain combines TRBV4-3 with TRBJ2-5; D gene uncertain. The germline V gene has CDR1 LGHNA and CDR2 YSLEER. This CDR3 comprises 15 residues. Deletions cut 0 bases from V and 4 bases from J, with 12 bases between. CDR3 sequence (DNA): TGCGCCAGCAGCCAAGATGGCGTCTCTCGAGAGACCCAGTACTTC. The encoded protein is CASSQDGVSRETQYF.

This clonotype was detected a few times. J is TRBJ2-3 and V is TRBV27; D possibly corresponds to TRBD2 (7 bases). There are 14 residues in the CDR3. Germline assignment: CDR1 MNHEY and CDR2 SMNVEV (reference sequence). V gave up 4 bases and J gave up 4 bases, with 12 bases separating them. CDR3 residues: CASSSGGAPDTQYF. The CDR3 DNA follows: TGTGCCAGCAGTTCGGGGGGCGCGCCAGATACGCAGTATTTT.

The gene calls are TRBV7-9 and TRBJ1-4, with 7 bases aligning to TRBD1. Trimming removed 5 bases from V and 14 bases from J; junction bases left unmatched: 8. The CDR3 runs to 12 residues. Per the germline V gene, CDR1 is SEHNR and CDR2 is FQNEAQ (reference sequence). CDR3 bases: TGTGCCAGCAGCCAAACAGGGGTGTGGCTGTTTTTT. This gives the protein CASSQTGVWLFF.

This clonotype was detected only a few times. The chain joins TRBV10-3 to TRBJ1-2; possible D gene TRBD1, 6 bases. In germline, CDR1 is ENHRY, CDR2 SYGVKD. V was pared by 3 bases and J by 6 bases, with 20 bases between. The CDR3 has 16 residues. The CDR3 sequence: CAISETPGTMEDGYTF. CDR3 sequence (DNA): TGTGCCATCAGTGAAACTCCCGGGACAATGGAGGATGGCTACACCTTC.

This clonotype was detected a few times. The chain uses TRBV10-3 and TRBJ2-6, with unresolved D. Germline CDR1 ENHRY, CDR2 SYGVKD. The CDR3 covers 13 residues. Between the trimmed V and J ends, which lost 7 bases and 0 bases, there was a span of 4 bases. This CDR3 reads CAIKDSGANVLTF. CDR3 sequence (DNA): TGTGCCATCAAGGACTCTGGGGCCAACGTCCTGACTTTC.

This clonotype was recorded a few times. The rearrangement links TRBV10-3 to TRBJ2-1; 14 nucleotides agree with TRBD2. V shed 7 bases and J 8 bases; nucleotides not matched to a gene: 7. The CDR3 is 15 residues long. Looked up from germline, CDR1 is ENHRY and CDR2 is SYGVKD. The DNA of the CDR3 is TGTGCCATCATGACTAGCGGGGGGGCGATCCATGAGCAGTTCTTC. Protein product: CAIMTSGGAIHEQFF.

V is TRBV27 and J is TRBJ2-3; possible D gene TRBD2, 6 bases. The germline V gene has CDR1 MNHEY and CDR2 SMNVEV (reference sequence). CDR3 length: 16 residues. Deletions cut 5 bases from V and 0 bases from J, with 15 bases between. In DNA, the CDR3 is TGTGCCAGCAGTCTCCGAGCGGGCACCAGCACAGATACGCAGTATTTT. This codes for CASSLRAGTSTDTQYF.